This T cell receptor beta chain was recovered during a study of T-cell reconstitution after alpha-beta-depleted transplantation in children. Per germline, CDR1 SGHTA and CDR2 FQGNSA. Trimming removed 0 bases from V and 6 bases from J, with 4 bases in between. This CDR3 has 12 residues. In its sample, this clonotype was seen a few times. For TCRbeta, the library was prepared with unique molecular identifiers. One entry per CDR3 protein results from TCRdb running MiXCR on the PCR reads. The sample has roughly 500,000 distinct CDR3 sequences, over 25% seen once. This TCR derives from a human donor who donated a stem cell graft to a child with aplastic anemia. V is TRBV7-2 and J is TRBJ2-3, with D unresolved. This material consisted of PBMCs from the stem cell graft donor, taken from the stem cell graft. CDR3 in DNA: TGTGCCAGCAGCTTAGCAAGGGATACGCAGTATTTT. This encodes CASSLARDTQYF.